These T cell receptor beta chains were read from a single sample in a study of cytomegalovirus exposure and HLA in healthy donors. Assay used: immunoSEQ multiplex PCR; TCRdb lists only in-frame clones, some missing. The repertoire has about 180,000 clones, over 75% of them found once; the top ten carry 6.3%. Sequenced: PBMCs. Source of these receptors: a man in his forties or fifties in good health and CMV-seropositive. Each CDR3 is given without its conserved first and last residue. A clone size is listed for some rows: how often the clone was seen (once, few, many), or a class if it is expanded.

>NA|TRBJ1-2|TRBV4-2
ASSQDLWSENYGYT
>few|TRBJ2-1|TRBV5-1
ASSSFNEQF
>few|TRBJ2-5|TRBV5-1
ASSLAETQY
>few|TRBJ2-3|TRBV7-9
ASSLSAGGRTDTQY
>NA|TRBJ1-1|TRBV7-9
AGAGASGGTEAF
>few|TRBJ2-1|TRBV9
ASSVELAGALMGHNEQF
>NA|TRBJ2-4|TRBV29-1
SVEDRGLAGGPGNSQY
>NA|TRBJ1-1|TRBV18
ASSSQGTEAF
>few|TRBJ2-1|TRBV4-1
ASSSKGAASSYNEQF
>NA|TRBJ2-5|TRBV15
ATSSGGVASGQETQY
>NA|TRBJ2-1|TRBV4-1
ASSQDLRGPLAEQF
>few|TRBJ1-1|TRBV21-1
ASSKVQGNPIKMNTEAF
>NA|TRBJ1-4|TRBV5-1
ASSLGDRGSNEKLF
>NA|TRBJ2-5|TRBV10-2
ASRQGQETQY
>NA|TRBJ1-5|TRBV6-1
ASSPRGRGYQPQH
>NA|TRBJ2-3|TRBV27
ASSFLLAGLGEDTQY
>NA|TRBJ2-5|TRBV5-1
ASSLGNRETQY
>NA|TRBJ1-6|TRBV6-4
ASSDSQGMTPLH
>NA|TRBJ2-4|TRBV19
ASSIHAAGLAKNIQC
>NA|TRBJ2-2|TRBV10-3
AISESRGTPLRELF
>once|TRBJ2-7|TRBV25-1
ASSDVGDRAGRY
>NA|TRBJ2-1|TRBV5-1
ASSLLPGISYNEQF
>once|TRBJ2-1|TRBV7-3
ASSLLSGNYNEQF
>NA|TRBJ1-2|TRBV10-3
AISEGDREWYLGYT
>few|TRBJ1-2|TRBV4-1
ASSQGGRTPYGYT
>once|TRBJ2-1|TRBV9
ASSKPGTGVSEQF
>NA|TRBJ2-7|TRBV25-1
ASSDRPDIRTYEQY
>NA|TRBJ2-5|TRBV6-5
ASSRTSGRETQY
>NA|TRBJ2-5|TRBV19
ASSMVLMGLAGTLQETQY
>NA|TRBJ2-2|TRBV28
ASSLKSRTGELF
>NA|TRBJ2-7|TRBV4-1
ASSPDLAGEYEQY
>NA|TRBJ2-4|TRBV29-1
SASGSKNIQY
>once|TRBJ2-2|TRBV9
ASSVIRPVGPGLPNTGELF